The rows below give T cell receptor beta chains drawn from one sample of a study of Ad26.COV2.S vaccination and SARS-CoV-2 variants. Data came from immunoSEQ multiplex PCR; TCRdb stores just in-frame clones and leaves some out. Of about 400,000 clones listed, approximately 92% were seen once; the top ten hold around 1.7%. The sequencing here drew on peripheral blood, taken in a trial of Ad26.COV2.S vaccine versus placebo. These receptor sequences come from a person between 18 and 59 years old who received the Ad26.COV2.S COVID-19 vaccine or a placebo. CDR3s include the opening cysteine and the closing phenylalanine or tryptophan. The D gene is left open where the match is weak. The size of a clone is reported for some rows only, either as once, few or many, or as a class for expanded clones.

cdr3_nt: TGTGCCAGCAGCAAAGTTTCGACAGGGAACACTGAAGCTTTCTTT; cdr3_aa: CASSKVSTGNTEAFF; clone_size: NA; d_call: NA; v_call: TRBV21-1; cdr3_length: 15; j_call: TRBJ1-1
cdr3_nt: TGTGCCAGTAGCAAGTACGGGACAGCCACTGAAGCTTTCTTT; cdr3_aa: CASSKYGTATEAFF; clone_size: NA; d_call: TRBD1; v_call: TRBV19; cdr3_length: 14; j_call: TRBJ1-1
cdr3_nt: TGCGCCAGCAGCCCAGGGTCGAAGACAGAACTAGCGGGGGTGAACACCGGGGAGCTGTTTTTT; cdr3_aa: CASSPGSKTELAGVNTGELFF; clone_size: NA; d_call: TRBD2; v_call: TRBV4-3; cdr3_length: 21; j_call: TRBJ2-2
cdr3_nt: TGCGCCAGCAGCCCACACGTGCCGGGGGGGCTTGGGCCCGGTAATGAGCAGTTCTTC; cdr3_aa: CASSPHVPGGLGPGNEQFF; clone_size: NA; d_call: TRBD2; v_call: TRBV4-3; cdr3_length: 19; j_call: TRBJ2-1
cdr3_nt: TGCAGCGCTAATAGCGGGGGAAGGGGCAATGAGCAGTTCTTC; cdr3_aa: CSANSGGRGNEQFF; clone_size: NA; d_call: TRBD2; v_call: TRBV29-1; cdr3_length: 14; j_call: TRBJ2-1
cdr3_nt: TGCAGCGTGCGGCGGGGGGGGCGGGAGCTGTTTTTT; cdr3_aa: CSVRRGGRELFF; clone_size: NA; d_call: TRBD2; v_call: TRBV29-1; cdr3_length: 12; j_call: TRBJ2-2
cdr3_nt: TGTGCCAGCAGCCCGGGAAGCCCCTACGAGCAGTACTTC; cdr3_aa: CASSPGSPYEQYF; clone_size: NA; d_call: NA; v_call: TRBV3-1/TRBV3-2; cdr3_length: 13; j_call: TRBJ2-7
cdr3_nt: TGTGCCAGCAGCTTGTCTGCCGGGGAGCAGTACTTC; cdr3_aa: CASSLSAGEQYF; clone_size: NA; d_call: NA; v_call: TRBV5-6; cdr3_length: 12; j_call: TRBJ2-7
cdr3_nt: TGTGCCAGCAGGCTTGGGACAGGGTCTGAAGCTTTCTTT; cdr3_aa: CASRLGTGSEAFF; clone_size: NA; d_call: TRBD1; v_call: TRBV5-4; cdr3_length: 13; j_call: TRBJ1-1
cdr3_nt: TGTGCCAGCAGCCGTTGGGAGCAGTACTTC; cdr3_aa: CASSRWEQYF; clone_size: NA; d_call: NA; v_call: TRBV28; cdr3_length: 10; j_call: TRBJ2-7
cdr3_nt: TGTGCCAGCAGTCCCGGGGGACAAAACACTGAAGCTTTCTTT; cdr3_aa: CASSPGGQNTEAFF; clone_size: NA; d_call: NA; v_call: TRBV27; cdr3_length: 14; j_call: TRBJ1-1
cdr3_nt: TGTGCCAGCAGCTCTAGGGGGGCGCACGAGCAGTACTTC; cdr3_aa: CASSSRGAHEQYF; clone_size: NA; d_call: NA; v_call: TRBV11-2; cdr3_length: 13; j_call: TRBJ2-7
cdr3_nt: TGTGCCAGCAGCTTGCCGACAGGGGGTCACACTGAAGCTTTCTTT; cdr3_aa: CASSLPTGGHTEAFF; clone_size: NA; d_call: TRBD1; v_call: TRBV5-4; cdr3_length: 15; j_call: TRBJ1-1
cdr3_nt: TGTGCCAGCAGTACGGGGGGGGCCTACAATGAGCAGTTCTTC; cdr3_aa: CASSTGGAYNEQFF; clone_size: NA; d_call: TRBD2; v_call: TRBV6-2/TRBV6-3; cdr3_length: 14; j_call: TRBJ2-1
cdr3_nt: TGTGCCACCAGTGAGGGGACAGGGCTCTATCAAGAGACCCAGTACTTC; cdr3_aa: CATSEGTGLYQETQYF; clone_size: NA; d_call: TRBD1; v_call: TRBV24-1; cdr3_length: 16; j_call: TRBJ2-5
cdr3_nt: TGTGCCACCGGGGGCGGCTACACCTTC; cdr3_aa: CATGGGYTF; clone_size: NA; d_call: NA; v_call: TRBV6-6; cdr3_length: 9; j_call: TRBJ1-2
cdr3_nt: TGTGCCAGCAGGGGACAGCCGGTGGGCACTGAAGCTTTCTTT; cdr3_aa: CASRGQPVGTEAFF; clone_size: NA; d_call: TRBD1; v_call: TRBV2; cdr3_length: 14; j_call: TRBJ1-1
cdr3_nt: TGTGCCAGTAGTATGGGAAATCAGCCCCAGCATTTT; cdr3_aa: CASSMGNQPQHF; clone_size: NA; d_call: NA; v_call: TRBV19; cdr3_length: 12; j_call: TRBJ1-5
cdr3_nt: TGTGCCTGGAGTTGGAGGGGAACTATGAACACTGAAGCTTTCTTT; cdr3_aa: CAWSWRGTMNTEAFF; clone_size: NA; d_call: NA; v_call: TRBV30; cdr3_length: 15; j_call: TRBJ1-1
cdr3_nt: TGTGCCACCAGCAGTAACGAACAAAGTAACTATGGCTACACCTTC; cdr3_aa: CATSSNEQSNYGYTF; clone_size: NA; d_call: NA; v_call: TRBV15; cdr3_length: 15; j_call: TRBJ1-2
cdr3_nt: TGTGCCAGCAGTAGAAGAGGGACTAGTTCTGAGACCCAGTACTTC; cdr3_aa: CASSRRGTSSETQYF; clone_size: NA; d_call: TRBD2; v_call: TRBV5-4; cdr3_length: 15; j_call: TRBJ2-5
cdr3_nt: TGCGCCAGCAGCCAGGCGGGGGGGCCCACAGATACGCAGTATTTT; cdr3_aa: CASSQAGGPTDTQYF; clone_size: NA; d_call: TRBD2; v_call: TRBV4-3; cdr3_length: 15; j_call: TRBJ2-3
cdr3_nt: TGTGCCAGCCGCGTCGGACTGAACACTGAAGCTTTCTTT; cdr3_aa: CASRVGLNTEAFF; clone_size: NA; d_call: NA; v_call: TRBV6-5; cdr3_length: 13; j_call: TRBJ1-1
cdr3_nt: TGTGCCAGCAGCGTAGTCAGCGGGGGATACAATGAGCAGTTCTTC; cdr3_aa: CASSVVSGGYNEQFF; clone_size: once; d_call: TRBD2; v_call: TRBV9; cdr3_length: 15; j_call: TRBJ2-1
cdr3_nt: TGTGCCAGCAGTTTGCCGGCCCGACAGGCCCCCCTCTACGAGCAGTACTTC; cdr3_aa: CASSLPARQAPLYEQYF; clone_size: NA; d_call: NA; v_call: TRBV28; cdr3_length: 17; j_call: TRBJ2-7
cdr3_nt: TGTGCCACCCCAAGGGGCGTCACATCCTCTGGGGCCAACGTCCTGACTTTC; cdr3_aa: CATPRGVTSSGANVLTF; clone_size: NA; d_call: NA; v_call: TRBV7-2; cdr3_length: 17; j_call: TRBJ2-6
cdr3_nt: TGTGCCAGCAAGTGGGGCGCCGGGGAGCTGTTTTTT; cdr3_aa: CASKWGAGELFF; clone_size: NA; d_call: NA; v_call: TRBV6-5; cdr3_length: 12; j_call: TRBJ2-2
cdr3_nt: TGCAGCGTTGAGTACCGGGACAGGGAAGGTGGCTACACCTTC; cdr3_aa: CSVEYRDREGGYTF; clone_size: NA; d_call: TRBD1; v_call: TRBV29-1; cdr3_length: 14; j_call: TRBJ1-2
cdr3_nt: TGTGCCAGCTCACCGGCAGGGGCCGATGAAAAACTGTTTTTT; cdr3_aa: CASSPAGADEKLFF; clone_size: once; d_call: NA; v_call: TRBV18; cdr3_length: 14; j_call: TRBJ1-4
cdr3_nt: TGTGCCAGCGGGATTTTTACCGGGACGGACGTCTTC; cdr3_aa: CASGIFTGTDVF; clone_size: once; d_call: NA; v_call: TRBV2; cdr3_length: 12; j_call: TRBJ2-1
cdr3_nt: TGTGCCAGCAGCCCTGACACCCGTCGGGGCGGCTACACCTTC; cdr3_aa: CASSPDTRRGGYTF; clone_size: few; d_call: NA; v_call: TRBV3-1/TRBV3-2; cdr3_length: 14; j_call: TRBJ1-2
cdr3_nt: TGTGCCAGCAGCGTAGGTACGGGACTCAACGAGGGGGAGACCCAGTACTTC; cdr3_aa: CASSVGTGLNEGETQYF; clone_size: NA; d_call: NA; v_call: TRBV9; cdr3_length: 17; j_call: TRBJ2-5
cdr3_nt: TGTGCCAGCAGCCCCGGGCCATACAATGAGCAGTTCTTC; cdr3_aa: CASSPGPYNEQFF; clone_size: NA; d_call: NA; v_call: TRBV27; cdr3_length: 13; j_call: TRBJ2-1
cdr3_nt: TGTGCCAGCAGCCGCTCCAGGAATAGCAATCAGCCCCAGCATTTT; cdr3_aa: CASSRSRNSNQPQHF; clone_size: many; d_call: NA; v_call: TRBV3-1/TRBV3-2; cdr3_length: 15; j_call: TRBJ1-5
cdr3_nt: TGTGCCAGCAGTTTGGAGGGGAGAACGGGGAATCAGCCCCAGCATTTT; cdr3_aa: CASSLEGRTGNQPQHF; clone_size: NA; d_call: NA; v_call: TRBV28; cdr3_length: 16; j_call: TRBJ1-5
cdr3_nt: TGTGCCAGCAGCATGCAAACAGGGAACACTGAAGCTTTCTTT; cdr3_aa: CASSMQTGNTEAFF; clone_size: NA; d_call: NA; v_call: TRBV9; cdr3_length: 14; j_call: TRBJ1-1
cdr3_nt: TGTGCCAGCAGCCGACAGGGGGCGTATAGCAATCAGCCCCAGCATTTT; cdr3_aa: CASSRQGAYSNQPQHF; clone_size: NA; d_call: TRBD1; v_call: TRBV7-8; cdr3_length: 16; j_call: TRBJ1-5
cdr3_nt: TGTGCCAGCAGCTTGGGGCAGGGGGTGGCTAATGAAAAACTGTTTTTT; cdr3_aa: CASSLGQGVANEKLFF; clone_size: NA; d_call: TRBD1; v_call: TRBV5-6; cdr3_length: 16; j_call: TRBJ1-4
cdr3_nt: TGTGCCAGTAGTATAGCAGGGGTCAGCACAGATACGCAGTATTTT; cdr3_aa: CASSIAGVSTDTQYF; clone_size: NA; d_call: NA; v_call: TRBV19; cdr3_length: 15; j_call: TRBJ2-3
cdr3_nt: TGTGCCAGCAGCTCGCGGACTAGCGGGTTGACAGATACGCAGTATTTT; cdr3_aa: CASSSRTSGLTDTQYF; clone_size: NA; d_call: TRBD2; v_call: TRBV7-8; cdr3_length: 16; j_call: TRBJ2-3
cdr3_nt: TGTGCCAGCGGGAGGCGGGGGGCTAACACCGGGGAGCTGTTTTTT; cdr3_aa: CASGRRGANTGELFF; clone_size: NA; d_call: TRBD2; v_call: TRBV28; cdr3_length: 15; j_call: TRBJ2-2